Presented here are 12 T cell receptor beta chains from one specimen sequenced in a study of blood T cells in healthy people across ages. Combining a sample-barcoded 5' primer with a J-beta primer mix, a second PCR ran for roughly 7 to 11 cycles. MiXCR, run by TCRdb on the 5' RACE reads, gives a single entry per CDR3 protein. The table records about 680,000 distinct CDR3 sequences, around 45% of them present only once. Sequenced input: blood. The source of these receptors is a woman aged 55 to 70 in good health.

CDR3 protein: CASSERQEQAGYTF. The CDR3 nucleotides are TGTGCCAGCAGTGAGCGACAGGAGCAAGCTGGCTACACCTTC. J is TRBJ1-2 and V is TRBV25-1; D perhaps matches TRBD1 (6 bases). V shed 3 bases and J shed 7 bases, with 15 bases lying between them. The CDR3 covers 14 residues. Germline CDR1 MGHDK, CDR2 SYGVNS.

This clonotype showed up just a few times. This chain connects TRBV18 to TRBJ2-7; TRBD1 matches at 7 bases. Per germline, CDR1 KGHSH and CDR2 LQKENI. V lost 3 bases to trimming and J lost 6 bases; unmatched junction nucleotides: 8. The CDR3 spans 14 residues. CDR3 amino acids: CASSPTGNRPEQYF. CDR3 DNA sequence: TGTGCCAGCTCACCGACAGGGAATCGTCCCGAGCAGTACTTC.

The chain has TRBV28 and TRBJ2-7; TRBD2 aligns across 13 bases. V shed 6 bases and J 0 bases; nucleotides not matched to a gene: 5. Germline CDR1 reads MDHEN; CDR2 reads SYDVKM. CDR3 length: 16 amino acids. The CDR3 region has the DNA TGTGCCAGCAGATCCCGGACTAGCGGGAGCTCCTACGAGCAGTACTTC. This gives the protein CASRSRTSGSSYEQYF.

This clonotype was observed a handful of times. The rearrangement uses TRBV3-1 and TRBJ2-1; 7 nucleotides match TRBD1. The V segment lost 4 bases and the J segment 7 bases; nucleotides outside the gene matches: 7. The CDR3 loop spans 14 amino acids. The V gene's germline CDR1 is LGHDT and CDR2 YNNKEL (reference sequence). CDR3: CASSPTGLGNEQFF. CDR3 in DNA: TGTGCCAGCAGCCCGACAGGGCTGGGGAATGAGCAGTTCTTC.

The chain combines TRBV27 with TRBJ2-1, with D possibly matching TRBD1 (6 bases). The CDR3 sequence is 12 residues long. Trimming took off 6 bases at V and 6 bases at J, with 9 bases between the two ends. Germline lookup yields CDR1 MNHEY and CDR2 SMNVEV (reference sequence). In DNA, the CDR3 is TGTGCCAGCAGGTTAGGGGGCAATGAGCAGTTCTTC. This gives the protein CASRLGGNEQFF.

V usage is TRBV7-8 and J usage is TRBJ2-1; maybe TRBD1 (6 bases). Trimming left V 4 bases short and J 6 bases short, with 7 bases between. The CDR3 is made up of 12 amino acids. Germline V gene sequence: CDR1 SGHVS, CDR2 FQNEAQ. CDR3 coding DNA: TGTGCCAGCAGCTGGGACACCAATGAGCAGTTCTTC. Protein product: CASSWDTNEQFF.

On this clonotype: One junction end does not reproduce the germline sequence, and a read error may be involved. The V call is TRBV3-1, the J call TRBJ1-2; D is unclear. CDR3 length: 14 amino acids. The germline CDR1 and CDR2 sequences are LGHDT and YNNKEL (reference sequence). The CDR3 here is CTSSQGPNNYGYTF. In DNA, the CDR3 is TGTACCAGCAGCCAAGGCCCCAATAACTATGGCTACACCTTC.

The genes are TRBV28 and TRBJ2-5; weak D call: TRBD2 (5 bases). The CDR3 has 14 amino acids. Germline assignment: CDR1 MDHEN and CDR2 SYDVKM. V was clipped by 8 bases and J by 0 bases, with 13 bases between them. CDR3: CASGREGYQETQYF. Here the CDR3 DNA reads TGTGCCAGCGGGCGAGAGGGTTACCAAGAGACCCAGTACTTC.

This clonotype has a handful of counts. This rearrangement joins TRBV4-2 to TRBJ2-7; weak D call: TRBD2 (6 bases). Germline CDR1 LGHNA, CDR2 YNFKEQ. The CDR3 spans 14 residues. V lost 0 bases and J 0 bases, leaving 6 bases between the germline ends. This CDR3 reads CASSQEDYSYEQYF. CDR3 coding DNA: TGTGCCAGCAGCCAAGAGGACTACTCCTACGAGCAGTACTTC.

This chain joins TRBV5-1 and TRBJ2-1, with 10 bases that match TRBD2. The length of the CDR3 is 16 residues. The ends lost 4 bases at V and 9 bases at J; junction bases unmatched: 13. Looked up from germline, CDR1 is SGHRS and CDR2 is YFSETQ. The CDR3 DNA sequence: TGCGCCAGCAGCCCACGGGGGAGCGGGAGGGCCGGTGAGCAGTTCTTC. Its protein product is CASSPRGSGRAGEQFF.

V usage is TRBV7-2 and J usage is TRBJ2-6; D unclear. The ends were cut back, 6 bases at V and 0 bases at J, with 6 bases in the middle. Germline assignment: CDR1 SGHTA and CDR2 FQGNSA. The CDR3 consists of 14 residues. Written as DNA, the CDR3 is TGTGCCAGCAGTCGAAACTCTGGGGCCAACGTCCTGACTTTC. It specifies CASSRNSGANVLTF. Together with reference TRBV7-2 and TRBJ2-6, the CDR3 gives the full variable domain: GAGVSQSPSNKVTEKGKDVELRCDPISGHTALYWYRQSLGQGLEFLIYFQGNSAPDKSGLPSDRFSAERTGGSVSTLTIQRTQQEDSAVYLCASSRNSGANVLTFGAGSRLTVL.

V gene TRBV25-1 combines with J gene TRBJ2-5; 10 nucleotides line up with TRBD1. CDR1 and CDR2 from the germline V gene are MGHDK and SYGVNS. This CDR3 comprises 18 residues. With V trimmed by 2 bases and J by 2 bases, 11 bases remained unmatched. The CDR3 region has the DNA TGTGCCAGCAGTGAACCTCCCCACGGACAGGGGGAACAAGAGACCCAGTACTTC. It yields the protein CASSEPPHGQGEQETQYF. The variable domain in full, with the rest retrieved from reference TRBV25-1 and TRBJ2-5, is EADIYQTPRYLVIGTGKKITLECSQTMGHDKMYWYQQDPGMELHLIHYSYGVNSTEKGDLSSESTVSRIRTEHFPLTLESARPSHTSQYLCASSEPPHGQGEQETQYFGPGTRLLVL.